Shown below are 14 T cell receptor beta chains from a single sample sequenced in a study of Graves' ophthalmopathy and Graves' hyperthyroidism. Beta-chain TCR CDR3 regions were amplified from RNA transcripts. Following a first-round RT-PCR that used HTBI primers, a second-round multiplex PCR was carried out. In TCRdb, the multiplex PCR reads were re-called with MiXCR into one record per CDR3 protein. Seen here are around 1,000,000 distinct CDR3 sequences, about 36% observed once, and the top ten hold 8.5% to 14%. Sequencing was done on a sample of peripheral blood or thyroid tissue (not recorded which). All receptors come from an adult man with Graves' hyperthyroidism.

CDR3 loop: CSGGLAGASTGELFF. CDR3 in DNA: TGCAGCGGCGGTCTAGCGGGAGCGAGCACCGGGGAGCTGTTTTTT. The chain is built from TRBV29-1 and TRBJ2-2, with 10 bases lining up with TRBD2. The CDR3 has 15 amino acids. CDR1 and CDR2 from the germline V gene are SQVTM and ANQGSEA. J gave up 4 bases and V 7 bases, and 9 bases lay outside the gene matches.

The chain couples TRBV7-9 to TRBJ1-6; a possible D gene is TRBD1 (5 bases). The germline V and J ends were trimmed by 11 bases and 0 bases, with 14 bases remaining between them. This CDR3 contains 15 residues. Germline loops: CDR1 SEHNR, CDR2 FQNEAQ (reference sequence). Here the CDR3 DNA reads TGTGCCTGGACGAGGACAAGCTCCTATAATTCACCCCTCCACTTT. Protein product: CAWTRTSSYNSPLHF.

As for this clonotype: The germline gene is not matched at one end of the junction; a read error may be the cause. This chain connects TRBV10-3 to TRBJ2-7; 10 bases agree with TRBD1. This CDR3 comprises 16 residues. In germline, CDR1 is ENHRY, CDR2 SYGVKD. As DNA, the CDR3 is TGTGCCAGCAGTTTAGGCGACAGGGGGCTCTTCTACGAGCAGTACTTC. It yields the protein CASSLGDRGLFYEQYF.

This rearrangement joins TRBV12-3 or TRBV12-4 to TRBJ2-5, with 7 bases aligning to TRBD1. J was trimmed by 9 bases and V by 5 bases; bases with no gene match: 15. This CDR3 is 15 amino acids long. Written as DNA, the CDR3 is TGTGCCAGCAGTGGAAGGGACAGAGGCAATCAGCCCCAGTACTTC. Translated: CASSGRDRGNQPQYF.

This clonotype was detected ten times or more. The chain combines TRBV19 with TRBJ1-2; D perhaps matches TRBD1 (6 bases). Trimming stripped 3 bases from V and 2 bases from J, with 7 bases between. Per germline, CDR1 LNHDA and CDR2 SQIVND (reference sequence). CDR3 length: 13 amino acids. The CDR3, as DNA: TGTGCCAGTAGTATTGGGACAAACTATGGCTACACCTTC. Residues: CASSIGTNYGYTF.

The table lists this clonotype with many counts. The chain employs TRBV4-3 and TRBJ1-4; D ambiguous. Germline assignment: CDR1 LGHNA and CDR2 YSLEER. The CDR3 is 15 amino acids. V lost 0 bases to trimming and J lost 4 bases, with 9 bases between them. CDR3 sequence: CASSQDPLVNEKLFF. CDR3 nucleotide sequence: TGCGCCAGCAGCCAAGATCCGCTAGTTAATGAAAAACTGTTTTTT.

Note on this clonotype: Just one base apart from a much larger clone, this may be a read error. The CDR3 protein is CAGSVAGPVGETQYF. Here the CDR3 DNA reads TGTGCCGGCAGCGTAGCGGGGCCCGTTGGGGAGACCCAGTACTTC. The chain is built from TRBV9 and TRBJ2-5; 8 bases are a match to TRBD2. The CDR3 is made up of 15 amino acids. The germline V gene encodes CDR1 SGDLS and CDR2 YYNGEE.

This clonotype appeared many times. The rearrangement joins TRBV25-1 to TRBJ1-2; D is unclear. Trimming left V 3 bases short and J 5 bases short, with 13 bases between. Germline V gene data show CDR1 as MGHDK and CDR2 as SYGVNS. The CDR3 is made up of 14 amino acids. CDR3: CASSDPVSGYGYTF. Written as DNA, the CDR3 is TGTGCCAGCAGTGATCCCGTGTCGGGGTATGGCTACACCTTC.

This rearrangement joins TRBV7-2 to TRBJ1-4, with a possible D match to TRBD1 (6 bases). The CDR3 is 17 amino acids. Trimming stripped 5 bases from V and 7 bases from J, with 23 bases between. CDR1 is SGHTA, CDR2 FQGNSA, per germline. CDR3 loop: CASSLRAGGREAEKLFF. The CDR3 DNA follows: TGTGCCAGCAGCCTAAGGGCGGGGGGCCGCGAGGCTGAAAAACTGTTTTTT.

This clonotype was counted at least ten times. The V gene is TRBV19, the J gene TRBJ1-2, with D uncertain. The CDR3 runs to 13 residues. The germline V gene encodes CDR1 LNHDA and CDR2 SQIVND (reference sequence). Trimming pared 3 bases from V and 2 bases from J, leaving 7 bases between. The CDR3 DNA sequence: TGTGCCAGTAGTATTCAACGGAACTATGGCTACACCTTC. Protein: CASSIQRNYGYTF.

This clonotype was detected ten times or more. This chain connects TRBV20-1 to TRBJ2-2; 14 bases align to TRBD2. V lost 5 bases to trimming and J lost 0 bases; unmatched junction nucleotides: 2. The CDR3 has 16 residues. Germline assignment: CDR1 DFQATT and CDR2 SNEGSKA (reference sequence). CDR3 sequence: CSAPGLAGANTGELFF. The CDR3 nucleotides are TGCAGTGCTCCGGGACTAGCGGGGGCGAACACCGGGGAGCTGTTTTTT.

The chain carries TRBV12-3 or TRBV12-4 and TRBJ1-1, with 8 nucleotides matching TRBD1. The length of the CDR3 is 16 residues. The ends lost 4 bases at V and 2 bases at J; junction bases unmatched: 9. This chain's CDR3 is CASSSSDRGSNTEAFF. The CDR3 nucleotides read TGTGCCAGCAGTTCATCTGACAGGGGTTCTAACACTGAAGCTTTCTTT.

The chain carries TRBV28 and TRBJ2-7; D is unresolved. The length of the CDR3 is 12 residues. Germline-derived CDR1 and CDR2 are MDHEN and SYDVKM. V was shortened by 5 bases and J by 7 bases, with 12 bases between the two germline ends. The DNA for the CDR3 is TGTGCCAGCAGTACCCCGGGTTGGGAGCAGTACTTC. Amino acid sequence: CASSTPGWEQYF.

In its sample, this clonotype was seen many times. The rearrangement links TRBV10-2 to TRBJ2-2; D is ambiguous. The CDR3 totals 13 residues. V lost 7 bases and J lost 5, with 11 bases in between. Germline CDR1 WSHSY, CDR2 SAAADI. CDR3 region: CASTPNLTGELFF. In nucleotides, the CDR3 is TGCGCCAGCACCCCCAACCTGACCGGGGAGCTGTTTTTT.